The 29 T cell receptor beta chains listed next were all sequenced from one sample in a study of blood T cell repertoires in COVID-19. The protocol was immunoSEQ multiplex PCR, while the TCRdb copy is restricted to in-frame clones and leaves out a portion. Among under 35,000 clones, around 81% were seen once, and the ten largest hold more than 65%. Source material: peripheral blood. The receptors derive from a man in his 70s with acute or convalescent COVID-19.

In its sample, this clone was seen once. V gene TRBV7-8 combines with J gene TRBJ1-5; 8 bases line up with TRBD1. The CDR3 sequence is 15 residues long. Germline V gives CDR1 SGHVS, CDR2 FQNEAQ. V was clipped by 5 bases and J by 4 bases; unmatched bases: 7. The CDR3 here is CASSPGQENNQPQHF. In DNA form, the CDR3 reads TGTGCCAGCAGCCCGGGACAGGAGAATAATCAGCCCCAGCATTTT.

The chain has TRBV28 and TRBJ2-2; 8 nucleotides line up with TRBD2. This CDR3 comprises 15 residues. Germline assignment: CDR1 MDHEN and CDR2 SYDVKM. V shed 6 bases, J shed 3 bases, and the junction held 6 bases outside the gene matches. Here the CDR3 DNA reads TGTGCCAGCAGCCCCGGACTAGCAGACACCGGGGAGCTGTTTTTT. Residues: CASSPGLADTGELFF.

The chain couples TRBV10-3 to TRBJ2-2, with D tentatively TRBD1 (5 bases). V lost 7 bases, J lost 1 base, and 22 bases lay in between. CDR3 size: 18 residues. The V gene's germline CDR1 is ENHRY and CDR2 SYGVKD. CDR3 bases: TGTGCCATCACAAAAGGGGCTGGCCCCCAGATGAACACCGGGGAGCTGTTTTTT. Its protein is CAITKGAGPQMNTGELFF.

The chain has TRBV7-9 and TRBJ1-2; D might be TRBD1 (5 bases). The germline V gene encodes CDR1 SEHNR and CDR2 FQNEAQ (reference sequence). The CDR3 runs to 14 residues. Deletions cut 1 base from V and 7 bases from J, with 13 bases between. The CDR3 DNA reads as TGTGCCAGCAGCTTAGAGGGCAGGGCGGCTGGCTACACCTTC. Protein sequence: CASSLEGRAAGYTF.

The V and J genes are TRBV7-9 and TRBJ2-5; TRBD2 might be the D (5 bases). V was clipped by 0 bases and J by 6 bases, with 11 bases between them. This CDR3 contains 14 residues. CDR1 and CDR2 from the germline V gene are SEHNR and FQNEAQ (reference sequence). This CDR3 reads CASSLAEGLQTQYF. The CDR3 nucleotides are TGTGCCAGCAGCTTAGCAGAGGGTCTCCAGACCCAGTACTTC.

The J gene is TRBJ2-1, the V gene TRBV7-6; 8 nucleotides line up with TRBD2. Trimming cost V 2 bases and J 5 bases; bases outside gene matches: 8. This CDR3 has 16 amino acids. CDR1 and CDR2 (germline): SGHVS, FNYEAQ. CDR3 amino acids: CASSLRAGVSNNEQFF. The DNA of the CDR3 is TGTGCCAGCAGCTTAAGAGCGGGAGTTTCGAACAATGAGCAGTTCTTC.

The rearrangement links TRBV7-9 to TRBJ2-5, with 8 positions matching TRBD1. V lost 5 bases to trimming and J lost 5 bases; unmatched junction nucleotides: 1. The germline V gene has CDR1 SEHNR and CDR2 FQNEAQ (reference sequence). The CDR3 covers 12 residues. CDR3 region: CASSQGAETQYF. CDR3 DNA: TGTGCCAGCAGCCAGGGGGCCGAGACCCAGTACTTC.

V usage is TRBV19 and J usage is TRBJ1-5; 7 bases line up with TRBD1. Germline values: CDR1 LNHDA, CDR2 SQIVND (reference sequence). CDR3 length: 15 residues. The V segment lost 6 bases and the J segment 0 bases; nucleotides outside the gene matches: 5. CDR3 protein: CASRWTGDSNQPQHF. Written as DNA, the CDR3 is TGTGCCAGTAGATGGACAGGTGATAGCAATCAGCCCCAGCATTTT.

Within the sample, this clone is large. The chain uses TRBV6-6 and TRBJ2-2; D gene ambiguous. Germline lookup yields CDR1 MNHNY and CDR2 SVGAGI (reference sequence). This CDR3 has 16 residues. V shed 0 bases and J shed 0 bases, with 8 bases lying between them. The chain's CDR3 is CASSYSRLANTGELFF. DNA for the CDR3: TGTGCCAGCAGTTACTCGCGTTTGGCGAACACCGGGGAGCTGTTTTTT.

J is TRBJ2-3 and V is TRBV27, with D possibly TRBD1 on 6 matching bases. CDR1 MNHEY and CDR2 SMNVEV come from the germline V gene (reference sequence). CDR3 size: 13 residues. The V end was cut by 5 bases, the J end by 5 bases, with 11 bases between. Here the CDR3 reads CASSTGYRDTQYF. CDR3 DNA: TGTGCCAGCAGTACAGGGTATCGAGATACGCAGTATTTT.

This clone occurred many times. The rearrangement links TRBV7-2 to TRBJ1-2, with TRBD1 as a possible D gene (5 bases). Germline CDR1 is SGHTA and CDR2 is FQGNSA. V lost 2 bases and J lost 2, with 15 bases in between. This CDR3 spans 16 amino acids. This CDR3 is CASSLPRASYNYGYTF. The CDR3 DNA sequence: TGTGCCAGCAGCTTACCCAGGGCCTCATACAACTATGGCTACACCTTC.

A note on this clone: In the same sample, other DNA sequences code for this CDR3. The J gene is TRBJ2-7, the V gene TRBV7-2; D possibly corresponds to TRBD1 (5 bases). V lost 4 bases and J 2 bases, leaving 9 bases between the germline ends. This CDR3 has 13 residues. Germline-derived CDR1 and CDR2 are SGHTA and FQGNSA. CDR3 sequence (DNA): TGTGCCAGCAGCTCCTCCAGGGCCTACGAGCAGTACTTC. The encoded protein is CASSSSRAYEQYF.

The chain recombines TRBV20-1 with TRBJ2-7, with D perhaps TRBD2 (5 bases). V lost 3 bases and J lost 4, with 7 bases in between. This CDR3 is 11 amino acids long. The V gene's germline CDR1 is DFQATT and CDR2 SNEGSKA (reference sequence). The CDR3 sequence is CSASTGYEQYF. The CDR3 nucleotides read TGCAGTGCTAGCACGGGGTACGAGCAGTACTTC.

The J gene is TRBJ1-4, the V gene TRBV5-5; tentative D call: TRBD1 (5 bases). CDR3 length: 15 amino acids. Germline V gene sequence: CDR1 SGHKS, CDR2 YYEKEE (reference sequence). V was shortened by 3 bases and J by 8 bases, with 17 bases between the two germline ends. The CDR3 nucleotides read TGTGCCAGCAGCTCGTCGACAGTCCGATGGGAAAAACTGTTTTTT. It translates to CASSSSTVRWEKLFF.

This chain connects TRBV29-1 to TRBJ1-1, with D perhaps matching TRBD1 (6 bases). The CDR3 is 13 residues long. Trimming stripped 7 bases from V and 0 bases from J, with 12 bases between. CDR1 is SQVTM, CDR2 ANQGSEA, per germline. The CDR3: CSGLDSMNTEAFF. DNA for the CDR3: TGCAGCGGCCTGGACAGCATGAACACTGAAGCTTTCTTT.

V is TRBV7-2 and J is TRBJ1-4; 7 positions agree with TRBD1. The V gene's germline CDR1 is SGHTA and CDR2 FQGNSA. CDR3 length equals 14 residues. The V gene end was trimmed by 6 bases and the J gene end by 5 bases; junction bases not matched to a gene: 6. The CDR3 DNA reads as TGTGCCAGCAGTAGGGACAGATTAAATGAAAAACTGTTTTTT. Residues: CASSRDRLNEKLFF. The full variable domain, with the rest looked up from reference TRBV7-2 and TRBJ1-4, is GAGVSQSPSNKVTEKGKDVELRCDPISGHTALYWYRQSLGQGLEFLIYFQGNSAPDKSGLPSDRFSAERTGGSVSTLTIQRTQQEDSAVYLCASSRDRLNEKLFFGSGTQLSVL.

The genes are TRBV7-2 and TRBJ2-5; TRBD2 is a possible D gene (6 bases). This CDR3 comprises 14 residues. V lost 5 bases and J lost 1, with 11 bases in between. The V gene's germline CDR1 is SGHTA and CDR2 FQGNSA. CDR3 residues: CASSLTSPQETQYF. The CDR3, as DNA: TGTGCCAGCAGCCTAACTAGCCCCCAAGAGACCCAGTACTTC.

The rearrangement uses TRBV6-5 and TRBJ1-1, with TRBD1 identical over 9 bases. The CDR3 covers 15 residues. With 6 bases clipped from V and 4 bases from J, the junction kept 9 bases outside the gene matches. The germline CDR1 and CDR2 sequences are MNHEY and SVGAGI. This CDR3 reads CASRADRGGSTEAFF. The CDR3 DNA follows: TGTGCCAGCAGAGCTGACAGGGGGGGGAGCACTGAAGCTTTCTTT.

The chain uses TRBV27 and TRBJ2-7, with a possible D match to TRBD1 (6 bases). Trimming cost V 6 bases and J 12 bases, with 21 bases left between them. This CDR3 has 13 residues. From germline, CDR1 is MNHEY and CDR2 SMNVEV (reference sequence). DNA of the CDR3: TGTGCCAGCAGGATATCAGGGGTACAGCCGGCGTACTTC. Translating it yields CASRISGVQPAYF.

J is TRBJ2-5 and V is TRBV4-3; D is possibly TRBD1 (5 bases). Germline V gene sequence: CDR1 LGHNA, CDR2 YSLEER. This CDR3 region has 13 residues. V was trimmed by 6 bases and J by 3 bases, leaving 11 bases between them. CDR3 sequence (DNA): TGCGCCAGCAGGGCAAGGGGTGAAGAGACCCAGTACTTC. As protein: CASRARGEETQYF.

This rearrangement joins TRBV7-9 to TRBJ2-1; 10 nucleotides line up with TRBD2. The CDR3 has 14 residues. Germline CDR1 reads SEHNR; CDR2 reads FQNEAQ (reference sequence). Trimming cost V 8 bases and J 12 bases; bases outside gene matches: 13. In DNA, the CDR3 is TGTGCCAGCGCCTTACGAGCGGGAGGGGAGGGGCAGTTCTTC. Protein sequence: CASALRAGGEGQFF.

Written as DNA, the CDR3 is TGTGCCAGCAGTTTCATCGGAGGAGAGACCCAGTACTTC. Translated: CASSFIGGETQYF. The chain links TRBV12-3 or TRBV12-4 to TRBJ2-5; D perhaps matches TRBD2 (5 bases). Between the trimmed V and J ends, which lost 3 bases and 4 bases, there was a span of 9 bases. The CDR3 spans 13 residues.

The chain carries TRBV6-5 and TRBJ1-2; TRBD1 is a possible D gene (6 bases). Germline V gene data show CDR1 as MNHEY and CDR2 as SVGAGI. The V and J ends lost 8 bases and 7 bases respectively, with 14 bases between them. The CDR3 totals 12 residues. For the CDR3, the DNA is TGTGCCAGCGGTCTCAGGGGAAGTGGCTACACCTTC. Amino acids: CASGLRGSGYTF.

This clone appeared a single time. The CDR3 DNA is TGTGCCAGTTCGACAGAGCGCTACGAGCAGTACTTC. Translation: CASSTERYEQYF. The chain employs TRBV12-3 or TRBV12-4 and TRBJ2-7; maybe TRBD1 (5 bases). CDR3 length: 12 amino acids. The V and J ends lost 9 bases and 3 bases respectively, with 12 bases between them.

CDR3 sequence reads: CASSPSWSQADEQFF. DNA for the CDR3: TGTGCCAGCAGCCCCTCGTGGAGCCAAGCTGATGAGCAGTTCTTC. The gene calls are TRBV14 and TRBJ2-1; D unresolved. Germline V gene sequence: CDR1 SGHDN, CDR2 FVKESK. V shed 4 bases and J shed 8 bases, with 18 bases lying between them. CDR3 length: 15 residues.

This chain's CDR3 is CASSLLQGVMGGYTF. CDR3 coding DNA: TGCGCCAGCAGCTTGCTACAGGGTGTTATGGGAGGCTACACCTTC. The V and J genes are TRBV5-1 and TRBJ1-2, with D possibly being TRBD1 (6 bases). The V gene's germline CDR1 is SGHRS and CDR2 YFSETQ. The CDR3 runs to 15 residues. The V end was cut by 1 base, the J end by 8 bases, with 18 bases between.

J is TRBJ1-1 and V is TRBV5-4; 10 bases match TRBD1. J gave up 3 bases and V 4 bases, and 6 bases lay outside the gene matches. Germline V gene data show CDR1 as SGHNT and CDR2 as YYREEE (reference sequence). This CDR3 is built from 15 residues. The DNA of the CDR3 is TGTGCCAGCAGCACGACAGGGGGCGCGTACACTGAAGCTTTCTTT. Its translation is CASSTTGGAYTEAFF.

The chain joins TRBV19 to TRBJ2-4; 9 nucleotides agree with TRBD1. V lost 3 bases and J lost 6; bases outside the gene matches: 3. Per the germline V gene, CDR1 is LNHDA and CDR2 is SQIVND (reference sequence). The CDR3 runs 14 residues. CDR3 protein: CASSIGDRVNIQYF. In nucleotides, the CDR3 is TGTGCCAGTAGTATTGGGGACAGGGTAAACATTCAGTACTTC.

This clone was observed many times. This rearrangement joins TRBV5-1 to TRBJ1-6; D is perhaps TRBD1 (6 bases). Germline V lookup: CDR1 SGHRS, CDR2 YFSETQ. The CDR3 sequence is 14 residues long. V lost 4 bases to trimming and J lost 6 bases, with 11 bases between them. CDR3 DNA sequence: TGCGCCAGCAGCCACCGGACAGCTAATTCACCCCTCCACTTT. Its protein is CASSHRTANSPLHF. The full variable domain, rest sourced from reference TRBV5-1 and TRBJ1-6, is KAGVTQTPRYLIKTRGQQVTLSCSPISGHRSVSWYQQTPGQGLQFLFEYFSETQRNKGNFPGRFSGRQFSNSRSEMNVSTLELGDSALYLCASSHRTANSPLHFGNGTRLTVT.